These 32 T cell receptor beta chains share one sample of origin, sequenced in a study of human T cells and chemical hapten exposure. TCRdb processed the RACE reads anew with MiXCR; each CDR3 protein has one entry. Among 90,000 or so distinct CDR3 sequences listed, over 9.5% were seen once. Time point indicated: patch test 1, 2 weeks after DPC sensitization. Treatment denoted: therapeutic diphenylcyclopropenone sensitization with weekly scalp DPC. This specimen consisted of whole blood, obtained in connection with sensitization to the hapten diphenylcyclopropenone (DPC). Receptor source: a man aged 40-49 years with alopecia areata. Some clones in this sample may be carry-over from other donors' samples.

This clonotype was counted a few times. The rearrangement links TRBV20-1 to TRBJ2-5; D unclear. The CDR3 totals 13 residues. Trimming removed 2 bases at V and 5 bases at J, with 12 bases between. Germline loops: CDR1 DFQATT, CDR2 SNEGSKA (reference sequence). The CDR3 loop reads CSARPVQEETQYF. The CDR3 DNA is TGCAGTGCTAGACCTGTGCAGGAGGAGACCCAGTACTTC.

This clonotype has ten or more counts. The genes are TRBV6-2 or TRBV6-3 and TRBJ1-1, with D perhaps matching TRBD1 (5 bases). CDR1 and CDR2 from the germline V gene are MNHEY and SVGEGT. V was shortened by 0 bases and J by 4 bases, with 6 bases between the two germline ends. This CDR3 is 13 amino acids long. The CDR3 sequence: CASSYSGGTEAFF. The CDR3 nucleotides are TGTGCCAGCAGTTACTCTGGGGGCACTGAAGCTTTCTTT.

This clonotype was detected only a few times. V usage is TRBV18 and J usage is TRBJ1-3; tentatively, D is TRBD1 (6 bases). The germline V and J ends were trimmed by 5 bases and 1 base, with 12 bases remaining between them. The CDR3 has 15 residues. The germline V gene has CDR1 KGHSH and CDR2 LQKENI. The CDR3 protein is CASSSSQGSGNTIYF. The CDR3 region has the DNA TGTGCCAGCTCATCTTCACAGGGTTCTGGAAACACCATATATTTT.

This clonotype came up a few times. This chain joins TRBV6-2 or TRBV6-3 and TRBJ2-3; D remains ambiguous. This CDR3 comprises 12 residues. CDR1 and CDR2 from the germline V gene are MNHEY and SVGEGT. Trimming took 4 bases from V and 3 from J, leaving 5 bases between them. The CDR3 nucleotides read TGTGCCAGCAGTTCCCAGACAGATACGCAGTATTTT. Its protein is CASSSQTDTQYF.

The chain has TRBV5-1 and TRBJ2-3; D gene ambiguous. The V gene's germline CDR1 is SGHRS and CDR2 YFSETQ. The CDR3 sequence is 13 residues long. V lost 3 bases and J lost 2, with 7 bases in between. The CDR3 coding sequence is TGCGCCAGCAGCTACCGGGCCACAGATACGCAGTATTTT. Its protein product is CASSYRATDTQYF.

At least ten counts were recorded for this clonotype. The V gene is TRBV29-1, the J gene TRBJ1-1, with a possible D match to TRBD1 (6 bases). Per germline, CDR1 SQVTM and CDR2 ANQGSEA. This CDR3 contains 15 residues. Trimming pared 5 bases from V and 4 bases from J, leaving 20 bases between. CDR3 loop: CSVYRDTSPATEAFF. For the CDR3, the DNA is TGCAGCGTTTACCGGGACACGTCGCCGGCCACTGAAGCTTTCTTT.

In this sample, this clonotype turned up many times. This chain uses TRBV5-1 with TRBJ1-3; D is unclear. The ends were cut back, 4 bases at V and 0 bases at J, with 26 bases in the middle. Germline CDR1 SGHRS, CDR2 YFSETQ. The CDR3 covers 20 residues. CDR3 coding DNA: TGCGCCAGCAGCGGCGCCCCTGCGGGCCTAACCCTTAGCTCTGGAAACACCATATATTTT. It translates to CASSGAPAGLTLSSGNTIYF.

This clonotype has a handful of counts. The V and J genes are TRBV28 and TRBJ2-1; D may be TRBD2 (5 bases). Trimming stripped 5 bases from V and 0 bases from J, with 11 bases between. The CDR3 loop spans 15 amino acids. Germline V CDR1 and CDR2: MDHEN, SYDVKM. The CDR3 reads CASSPDSNSYNEQFF. The CDR3 DNA reads as TGTGCCAGCAGTCCGGACTCGAACTCCTACAATGAGCAGTTCTTC.

This clonotype was observed at least ten times. This sequence joins TRBV14 and TRBJ2-1; D gene ambiguous. Germline V CDR1 and CDR2: SGHDN, FVKESK. V was pared by 0 bases and J by 6 bases, with 6 bases between. There are 13 residues in the CDR3. The CDR3 loop reads CASSQEWANEQFF. The CDR3, as DNA: TGTGCCAGCAGCCAAGAATGGGCCAATGAGCAGTTCTTC.

This clonotype was picked up many times. The V gene is TRBV6-2 or TRBV6-3, the J gene TRBJ1-1, with D perhaps matching TRBD1 (6 bases). CDR3 length: 13 amino acids. Germline V gene lookup returns CDR1 MNHEY and CDR2 SVGEGT. V lost 7 bases and J 6 bases, leaving 15 bases between the germline ends. As DNA, the CDR3 is TGTGCCAGCACCCAACAGGGTTTGGCTGAAGCTTTCTTT. Translation: CASTQQGLAEAFF.

This clonotype was counted only a few times. The chain recombines TRBV19 with TRBJ2-3; tentative D call: TRBD2 (5 bases). V shed 6 bases and J shed 3 bases, with 13 bases lying between them. The CDR3 extends over 14 amino acids. Germline V gives CDR1 LNHDA, CDR2 SQIVND (reference sequence). The CDR3 here is CASSPEVMTDTQYF. The CDR3 nucleotides are TGTGCCAGTAGCCCGGAGGTGATGACAGATACGCAGTATTTT.

This clonotype was recorded at least ten times. This chain uses TRBV7-2 with TRBJ1-1, with D possibly TRBD1 on 6 matching bases. Germline CDR1 and CDR2: SGHTA and FQGNSA. The germline V and J ends were trimmed by 6 bases and 4 bases, with 12 bases remaining between them. The CDR3 loop spans 13 amino acids. CDR3 in DNA: TGTGCCAGCAGGCAACAGGGTGGCACTGAAGCTTTCTTT. It specifies CASRQQGGTEAFF.

V gene TRBV6-1 combines with J gene TRBJ2-1, with 7 bases fitting TRBD1. The V gene end was trimmed by 7 bases and the J gene end by 4 bases; junction bases not matched to a gene: 13. The CDR3 is 16 amino acids. The germline CDR1 and CDR2 sequences are MNHNS and SASEGT. CDR3 coding DNA: TGTGCCAGCAACACTGGAGAGGGGGCCTTTTACAATGAGCAGTTCTTC. This translates into CASNTGEGAFYNEQFF.

This clonotype was counted many times. The CDR3 loop is CASSYSGSGSAGTQYF. The CDR3 region has the DNA TGTGCCAGCAGTTACTCTGGTAGCGGGAGCGCCGGGACCCAGTACTTC. V is TRBV6-5 and J is TRBJ2-5; 9 bases line up with TRBD2. The germline V gene encodes CDR1 MNHEY and CDR2 SVGAGI. This CDR3 region has 16 residues. Trimming took 0 bases from V and 7 from J; bases not matched to a gene: 9.

This clonotype appeared many times. V usage is TRBV2 and J usage is TRBJ2-6; D is perhaps TRBD2 (5 bases). In germline, CDR1 is SNHLY, CDR2 FYNNEI. The CDR3 spans 15 residues. Deletions cut 3 bases from V and 4 bases from J, with 10 bases between. CDR3 DNA: TGTGCCAGCAGTGACGGGGTTTTGGGGGCCAACGTCCTGACTTTC. It yields the protein CASSDGVLGANVLTF.

The CDR3 sequence: CASRYKNTEAFF. Here the CDR3 DNA reads TGCGCCAGCAGGTACAAGAACACTGAAGCTTTCTTT. V usage is TRBV10-2 and J usage is TRBJ1-1; D unresolved. The CDR3 is 12 amino acids. Trimming removed 6 bases from V and 1 base from J, with 6 bases in between. In germline, CDR1 is WSHSY, CDR2 SAAADI.

Only a few counts were recorded for this clonotype. This sequence joins TRBV6-6 and TRBJ1-3; 10 bases fit TRBD1. CDR3 length: 17 amino acids. CDR1 and CDR2 from the germline V gene are MNHNY and SVGAGI (reference sequence). Trimming at V came to 1 base and at J to 3 bases, leaving 6 bases not matched to a gene. The CDR3 region has the DNA TGTGCCAGCAGTTACTTCGGACAGGGGGGAGATGGAAACACCATATATTTT. Protein product: CASSYFGQGGDGNTIYF.

Concerning this clonotype: A junction boundary mismatches the germline segment, possibly from a read error. The chain carries TRBV28 and TRBJ2-4; TRBD2 is a possible D gene (5 bases). The CDR3 is 13 amino acids. Germline CDR1 is MDHEN and CDR2 is SYDVKM. CDR3 sequence (DNA): TGTGTCAGCCTGGAGGTCCAGAAAAACATTCAGTACTTC. It specifies CVSLEVQKNIQYF.

This clonotype was seen a few times. This chain joins TRBV4-2 and TRBJ2-1; 11 positions match TRBD2. This CDR3 has 17 amino acids. V gave up 1 base and J gave up 7 bases; unmatched junction bases: 9. Germline loops: CDR1 LGHNA, CDR2 YNFKEQ. The CDR3 DNA is TGTGCCAGCAGCCAAGTCCTTACTAGCGGGAGATTTAATGAGCAGTTCTTC. This sequence encodes CASSQVLTSGRFNEQFF.

This chain links TRBV28 with TRBJ2-3; TRBD2 matches at 9 bases. This CDR3 is built from 14 residues. V trimming: 2 bases; J trimming: 7 bases; junction bases outside the gene matches: 4. CDR1 is MDHEN, CDR2 SYDVKM, per germline. Written as DNA, the CDR3 is TGTGCCAGCAGTTTAGCGGGAGGGGGTAATACGCAGTATTTT. This gives the protein CASSLAGGGNTQYF. The variable domain in full, completed from reference TRBV28 and TRBJ2-3, reads DVKVTQSSRYLVKRTGEKVFLECVQDMDHENMFWYRQDPGLGLRLIYFSYDVKMKEKGDIPEGYSVSREKKERFSLILESASTNQTSMYLCASSLAGGGNTQYFGPGTRLTVL.

This clonotype was recorded at least ten times. The chain joins TRBV6-1 to TRBJ1-1; tentative D call: TRBD1 (6 bases). The CDR3 totals 12 residues. Looked up from germline, CDR1 is MNHNS and CDR2 is SASEGT. The V end lost 5 bases, the J end lost 4 bases, and 8 bases lay between the germline ends. The CDR3 DNA sequence: TGTGCCAGCAGTCAGGGGCTCACTGAAGCTTTCTTT. Amino acid sequence: CASSQGLTEAFF.

This clonotype appeared many times. J is TRBJ1-2 and V is TRBV20-1; 8 nucleotides match TRBD1. This CDR3 region has 15 residues. Germline V lookup: CDR1 DFQATT, CDR2 SNEGSKA (reference sequence). Losses at the gene ends were 2 bases for V and 0 bases for J; bases not matched to a gene: 5. CDR3 nucleotide sequence: TGCAGTGCTAGACCGGGACAGGAACCTAACTATGGCTACACCTTC. It translates to CSARPGQEPNYGYTF.

This clonotype was detected only a few times. V is TRBV7-2 and J is TRBJ2-7; 10 bases match TRBD2. The V and J ends lost 2 bases and 7 bases, in that order; junction bases with no gene match: 8. From germline, CDR1 is SGHTA and CDR2 FQGNSA. The CDR3 is made up of 15 amino acids. CDR3 loop: CASSLSSGSRYEQYV. CDR3 sequence (DNA): TGTGCCAGCAGCTTATCTAGCGGGAGCCGTTATGAGCAGTACGTC.

In this sample, this clonotype turned up a few times. The chain has TRBV6-4 and TRBJ2-1; 9 nucleotides line up with TRBD1. Germline trimming cut 6 bases from V and 4 bases from J; bases unmatched to any gene: 7. Looked up from germline, CDR1 is MRHNA and CDR2 is SNTAGT. This CDR3 is built from 15 residues. DNA of the CDR3: TGTGCCAGCAGCACACAGGGGGCATCGTACAATGAGCAGTTCTTC. Amino acids: CASSTQGASYNEQFF.

This clonotype was counted ten times or more. J is TRBJ2-5 and V is TRBV7-8; 10 bases fit TRBD2. The V gene's germline CDR1 is SGHVS and CDR2 FQNEAQ. V trimming: 0 bases; J trimming: 2 bases; junction bases outside the gene matches: 6. CDR3 length: 17 residues. As DNA, the CDR3 is TGTGCCAGCAGCTTAGCCCGCCTAGCGGGAGCTCAAGAGACCCAGTACTTC. Amino acids: CASSLARLAGAQETQYF.

This clonotype appeared a few times. The gene calls are TRBV27 and TRBJ2-7, with 10 nucleotides matching TRBD2. The V gene end was trimmed by 2 bases and the J gene end by 6 bases; junction bases not matched to a gene: 10. CDR3 size: 16 residues. Germline values: CDR1 MNHEY, CDR2 SMNVEV (reference sequence). CDR3 loop: CASSLGGPSGRGEQYV. CDR3 bases: TGTGCCAGCAGTTTAGGGGGACCTAGCGGGAGAGGCGAGCAGTACGTC.

In this sample, this clonotype turned up a few times. CDR3 amino acids: CASFAGTDSVEQFF. As DNA, the CDR3 is TGTGCCAGCTTCGCGGGGACCGATTCTGTTGAGCAGTTCTTC. V usage is TRBV18 and J usage is TRBJ2-1; D perhaps matches TRBD2 (6 bases). Germline V gene sequence: CDR1 KGHSH, CDR2 LQKENI. The CDR3 length is 14 residues. Deletions cut 7 bases from V and 9 bases from J, with 19 bases between.

This clonotype showed up just a few times. V usage is TRBV18 and J usage is TRBJ2-3, with 12 bases aligning to TRBD2. This CDR3 comprises 16 residues. Unmatched junction bases numbered 6, after V lost 2 bases and J lost 6 bases. Germline loops: CDR1 KGHSH, CDR2 LQKENI. The CDR3 protein is CASSPASGRAWDTQYF. CDR3 nucleotides: TGTGCCAGCTCACCAGCTAGCGGGAGGGCCTGGGATACGCAGTATTTT.

This clonotype was observed a few times. The chain joins TRBV7-3 to TRBJ2-5, with TRBD2 matching 9 bases. CDR1 and CDR2 from the germline V gene are SGHTA and FQGTGA. The V segment lost 2 bases and the J segment 4 bases; nucleotides outside the gene matches: 8. CDR3 length equals 16 residues. The CDR3 nucleotides are TGTGCCAGCAGCTTACTAGCGGGAAAGTCAGGAGAGACCCAGTACTTC. Translation: CASSLLAGKSGETQYF.

This clonotype was counted at least ten times. The chain recombines TRBV24-1 with TRBJ2-1, with 9 bases fitting TRBD2. The CDR3 is made up of 12 amino acids. The V gene's germline CDR1 is KGHDR and CDR2 SFDVKD. V shed 9 bases, J shed 8 bases, and the junction held 4 bases outside the gene matches. CDR3 sequence reads: CATRGGGDEQFF. DNA of the CDR3: TGTGCCACCCGCGGGGGGGGGGATGAGCAGTTCTTC.

The chain links TRBV29-1 to TRBJ2-5; tentatively, D is TRBD1 (6 bases). The germline gives CDR1 SQVTM, CDR2 ANQGSEA. The CDR3 totals 12 residues. V was shortened by 3 bases and J by 4 bases, with 9 bases between the two germline ends. CDR3 amino acids: CSVDGRGETQYF. In DNA form, the CDR3 reads TGCAGCGTTGATGGCAGGGGAGAGACCCAGTACTTC.

This clonotype was detected ten times or more. The gene calls are TRBV15 and TRBJ1-5; 9 bases fit TRBD1. This CDR3 spans 16 amino acids. Germline V lookup: CDR1 LNHNV, CDR2 YYDKDF (reference sequence). Trimming at V came to 5 bases and at J to 1 base, leaving 6 bases not matched to a gene. CDR3 in DNA: TGTGCCACCAGCCAAACAGGGGGCTGGAGCAATCAGCCCCAGCATTTT. It is translated as CATSQTGGWSNQPQHF. The whole variable domain, filled in from reference TRBV15 and TRBJ1-5, reads DAMVIQNPRYQVTQFGKPVTLSCSQTLNHNVMYWYQQKSSQAPKLLFHYYDKDFNNEADTPDNFQSRRPNTSFCFLDIRSPGLGDTAMYLCATSQTGGWSNQPQHFGDGTRLSIL.